This T cell receptor (beta chain) was recovered during a study of blood T cell repertoires in COVID-19. CDR1 and CDR2 from the germline V gene are LNHNV and YYDKDF (reference sequence). This CDR3 spans 14 amino acids. V lost 0 bases and J lost 8, with 11 bases in between. The table came from immunoSEQ multiplex PCR; TCRdb's copy has only in-frame clones and leaves some out. The sample carries roughly 150,000 clones, approximately 90% recorded once. The receptor was derived from a man younger than 35 with COVID-19, enrolled during active disease. The sample taken for sequencing was peripheral blood. The rearrangement joins TRBV15 to TRBJ1-5; D gene uncertain. This chain's CDR3 is CATSREKLTEPQHF. CDR3 nucleotides: TGTGCCACCAGCAGAGAAAAACTAACTGAGCCCCAGCATTTT.